The entry below describes one T cell receptor beta chain. This clonotype was counted at least ten times. Its antigen is not yet known. Base qualities are missing; no much larger clone stands one base away. This sample is drawn from a study of identical twins (dated by TCRdb to about 2016). Study-level background: To test whether fetal clonotypes persist, the study used deep sequencing on TCR alpha and beta repertoires from monozygotic twins, unrelated adults of various ages, and cord blood. To rule out contamination, the twin experiments were replicated at different times with different library preparation protocols. Summary of the overall study and its limitations: Out-of-frame TCR alpha sharing in monozygotic twins was systematically underestimated by recombination models, whereas sharing between unrelated individuals was in agreement with the recombination models. Because the same donors could not be followed over many years, conclusions were based on cross-sectional statistical analysis. Fewer insertions were carried by abundant cord blood beta clonotypes, a similar but weaker trend appeared in young adult naive repertoires, and no such trend appeared in memory repertoires. The excess sharing between twins in beta out-of-frame sequences was weaker because fewer shared sequences reduced the signal-to-noise ratio. Compared with coincidental sharing between unrelated individuals, out-of-frame TCR alpha sequences shared between twins showed an excess of sequences with low generation probability. Zero-insertion analyses could be partly confounded by invariant T cells such as MAIT and iNKT, though diverse VJ usage argued against such confounding for most clonotypes.

There are 14 amino acids in the CDR3, from cysteine to phenylalanine inclusive. Only the CDR3 DNA is retained, 42 bases long and in frame from the first base. V loses 3 bases, J loses 5 bases, and the germline ends lie 11 bases apart. Every donor was a healthy Caucasian. Three pairs of female monozygotic twins, all aged roughly 18 to 29 years, made up the twin cohort. Peripheral blood mononuclear cells were the source from which RNA for the TCR libraries was isolated. Library construction relied on 5' RACE. TCRdb lists the instrument as Illumina HiSeq 2000. A universal primer binding site was added through template switching, and the final cDNA carried a unique molecular identifier so that TCR cDNA molecules could be counted accurately. First-strand cDNA for TCR alpha and beta chains was synthesized from specific primers in the conserved constant-segment region. Each cDNA library was double barcoded, with a SMART-Mk sample barcode plus Illumina barcodes, to control for contamination. TruSeq adapter sequences along with Illumina sample barcodes were introduced in two successive PCR steps. TCR alpha and beta cDNA libraries were sequenced on the Illumina HiSeq platform with custom primers. Concerning the study's data processing: MiGEC was used to process raw reads and extract unique molecular identifiers, and MiXCR was used to find CDR3 positions. Recombination models were inferred per individual with the repgenHMM and IGoR tools using an EM algorithm. Shared clonotypes were analyzed with the tcR package in R, and sharing was normalized by the product of cloneset sizes. Out-of-frame nonproductive sequences were analyzed to study raw recombination free of thymic and clonal selection effects. TCRdb reprocessing: public reads trimmed at Q25 with fastp, clones called with MiXCR, in-frame beta chains kept. For every CDR3 protein sequence, its rows merge into one entry that carries the most common genes and DNA. The V and J calls were not made by the authors but by TCRdb's processing. This sample holds roughly 690,000 distinct CDR3 sequences; approximately 21% were observed only once. 4% to 5.5% of the sample lies in the top ten.

These data also formed part of another study, on T cells expressing NK-cell markers. From that second study: In sorted CD3+CD56+NKG2C+, CD3+CD56+NKG2C- and CD3+CD56-NKG2C+ T-cell subsets from several donors, TCR beta-chain repertoires were profiled. Seven of the eight sequenced donors were HCMV-seropositive and one was HCMV-seronegative. In several experiments an anti-gammadeltaTCR antibody was added to restrict sorting to alphabetaTCR-expressing T cells. In several donors, the dominant CD3+CD56+NKG2C+ clonotypes were found to rank among the top 10 CD8+ clonotypes and to make up about 1.0-8% of CD8+ T cells. Those dominant clonotypes were again the most abundant among CD3+CD56-NKG2C+ cells in a few donors, at about 28.3-65%. Whether the expanded NKG2C-expressing T cell clones were specific for HCMV antigens remained unclear. The study sequenced eight donors, all healthy volunteers chosen at random: three men and five women. HCMV serostatus was determined by detecting HCMV-specific IgG in serum with a commercial ELISA kit. For several donors, bulk peripheral blood T-cell repertoires were also sequenced from unsorted PBMC. MIGEC handled demultiplexing of the reads and grouping by UMI, while MiTCR was used to assemble and quantify clonotypes. Only TCR cDNA sequences supported by at least two reads were kept to exclude erroneous sequences. The tcR package was used for downstream repertoire analysis, and clonotypes were matched between fractions using CDR3 nucleotide sequence together with V segment. VDJmatch was used to annotate antigen specificity against VDJdb, with one amino acid substitution allowed in CDR3.

The sample taken for sequencing was PBMCs. The sequence is built from TRBV12-3 or TRBV12-4 and TRBJ1-3, with no D gene named confidently. This sequence originates from a woman aged 18-29 years in good health. Here the CDR3 is given as CASSFGLSRNTIYF. The nucleotide sequence is given as TGTGCCAGCAGTTTCGGGTTGTCCCGAAACACCATATATTTT.